This T cell receptor (beta chain) was captured in a study of blood T cell repertoires in COVID-19. Across the whole study: COVID-19 samples collected from the United States, Italy and Spain covered acute and convalescent phases. In each case, the material was cDNA or gDNA derived from T cells, B-cell-depleted T cells, or PBMCs.

Per the original data handling: Nucleated cell number was recorded as an estimate derived from reference gene primer amplification. Profiled with immunoSEQ multiplex PCR; TCRdb holds only in-frame clones, not every one. V, J and clone size are taken as reported in that table, and D and trimming were inferred from the DNA itself. Seen here are 200,000 to 250,000 clones, approximately 79% observed once, and the top ten hold roughly 4%. The CDR3 is 13 amino acids. Trimming stripped 6 bases from V and 7 bases from J, with 15 bases between. This clone was counted a single time. This receptor was obtained from a woman aged 40 to 55 with active or convalescent COVID-19. Sequencing used peripheral blood. The rearrangement links TRBV12-3 or TRBV12-4 to TRBJ1-2; the D gene is possibly TRBD1 (6 bases). As DNA, the CDR3 is TGTGCCAGCAGCCTCGGGGGGCTGGGTGGCTACACCTTC. This gives the protein CASSLGGLGGYTF.